This T cell receptor beta chain was retrieved from a study of technical replicates of blood from a handful of donors. Data came from immunoSEQ multiplex PCR; TCRdb stores just in-frame clones and leaves some out. This repertoire shows 74,000 or so clones, around nine tenths found once; its top ten account for around 0.27%. The CDR3 runs to 16 residues. Looked up from germline, CDR1 is SGHNT and CDR2 is YENEEA. With 7 bases removed from V and 3 bases from J, the gap between germline ends came to 21 bases. The sequenced material came from T cells isolated from PBMCs. This chain uses TRBV11-3 with TRBJ1-2; possible D gene TRBD1, 5 bases. This sequence originates from a human donor in good health. DNA of the CDR3: TGTGCCAGCACCCCCGGGGGTATGAGGGGCGACTATGGCTACACCTTC. Encoded protein: CASTPGGMRGDYGYTF.